Below are 27 T cell receptor beta chains sequenced from a single sample in a study of blood T cell repertoires in COVID-19. Clones were read by immunoSEQ multiplex PCR, and TCRdb kept only the in-frame ones, dropping some. The table lists about 120,000 clones, roughly 85% of them singletons. The material sequenced was peripheral blood. The receptor set was obtained from a woman in her sixties or seventies with COVID-19, enrolled during active disease.

The rearrangement joins TRBV18 to TRBJ2-5, with D possibly matching TRBD2 (6 bases). Deletions cut 3 bases from V and 9 bases from J, with 11 bases between. CDR3 length: 12 amino acids. Germline V gene lookup returns CDR1 KGHSH and CDR2 LQKENI. The CDR3 spells CASSPESGAQYF. The CDR3 DNA reads TGTGCCAGCTCACCTGAATCGGGGGCCCAGTACTTC.

This chain links TRBV21-1 with TRBJ1-2; whether TRBD1, the table's D call, matches the DNA was not checked. TRBV21-1 is deemed a pseudogene. CDR3 length: 15 residues. The CDR3 sequence: CASSNRGDNNYGYTF. CDR3 bases: TGTGCCAGCAGCAACCGTGGGGACAATAACTATGGCTACACCTTC.

The CDR3, as DNA: TGTGCCAGCAGCCAGCGGGGGTCCTACGAGCAGTACTTC. As protein: CASSQRGSYEQYF. The rearrangement joins TRBV3-1 (or the pseudogene TRBV3-2) to TRBJ2-7, with 7 bases matching TRBD2. There are 13 residues in the CDR3. CDR1 is LGHDT and CDR2 is YNNKEL in the germline V gene (reference sequence). The V segment lost 3 bases and the J segment 1 base; nucleotides outside the gene matches: 0.

Concerning this clone itself: Other DNA sequences in the same sample also yield this CDR3. The chain joins TRBV19 to TRBJ2-2; possibly TRBD1 for D (5 bases). The CDR3 is 12 amino acids. V shed 8 bases and J shed 4 bases, with 8 bases lying between them. The germline gives CDR1 LNHDA, CDR2 SQIVND (reference sequence). In DNA, the CDR3 is TGTGCCAGTTCAAGGGGCACCGGGGAGCTGTTTTTT. Protein product: CASSRGTGELFF.

The rearrangement links TRBV7-3 to TRBJ2-6; weak D call: TRBD2 (5 bases). This CDR3 is built from 16 residues. V was shortened by 0 bases and J by 2 bases, with 8 bases between the two germline ends. Germline V gene sequence: CDR1 SGHTA, CDR2 FQGTGA. The CDR3 DNA reads TGTGCCAGCAGCTTAACATTCGGGGCTGGGGCCAACGTCCTGACTTTC. Protein: CASSLTFGAGANVLTF.

The chain employs TRBV7-2 and TRBJ2-7; D is possibly TRBD2 (7 bases). Germline CDR1 SGHTA, CDR2 FQGNSA. CDR3 length: 15 amino acids. V was shortened by 1 base and J by 5 bases, with 15 bases between the two germline ends. CDR3 DNA: TGTGCCAGCAGCTTAGAGGGGGGGCGCGTCAACGAGCAGTACTTC. The encoded protein is CASSLEGGRVNEQYF.

This clone was seen a handful of times. This chain uses TRBV5-1 with TRBJ1-1; 9 positions match TRBD1. The CDR3 totals 15 residues. The trim removed 6 bases at V and 2 bases at J, leaving 8 bases unmatched. Germline CDR1 and CDR2: SGHRS and YFSETQ. CDR3 sequence (DNA): TGCGCCAGCATGAGGACAGGGGTTATCAACACTGAAGCTTTCTTT. This gives the protein CASMRTGVINTEAFF.

This chain connects TRBV9 to TRBJ2-2, with a possible D match to TRBD1 (7 bases). The CDR3 contains 18 residues. The germline V gene has CDR1 SGDLS and CDR2 YYNGEE. Trimming took 2 bases from V and 4 from J, leaving 21 bases between them. CDR3 sequence: CASSVAESGGRGTGELFF. The DNA for the CDR3 is TGTGCCAGCAGCGTCGCAGAATCAGGGGGGCGAGGCACCGGGGAGCTGTTTTTT.

This clone was seen once. CDR3 DNA: TGTGCCAGCAGTTTTAGCGGGGGGGCCTTGACTGAGCAGTTCTTC. Its translation is CASSFSGGALTEQFF. The V and J genes are TRBV6-2 or TRBV6-3 and TRBJ2-1, with 11 nucleotides matching TRBD2. The junction had 8 bases not matched to a gene; V was cut back by 4 bases and J by 9 bases. The CDR3 contains 15 residues. Germline values: CDR1 MNHEY, CDR2 SVGEGT.

The gene calls are TRBV6-5 and TRBJ1-2, with 10 bases fitting TRBD1. CDR3 length: 13 amino acids. V shed 6 bases and J 5 bases; nucleotides not matched to a gene: 3. The germline gives CDR1 MNHEY, CDR2 SVGAGI. The DNA of the CDR3 is TGTGCCAGCAGCGAGGACAGGGGGTATGGCTACACCTTC. This translates into CASSEDRGYGYTF.

This chain uses TRBV6-5 with TRBJ1-1, with 8 bases that match TRBD1. Germline V CDR1 and CDR2: MNHEY, SVGAGI. This CDR3 is 11 amino acids long. After removal of 6 bases from V and 10 bases from J, the junction contained 4 bases not matched to a gene. The CDR3 loop is CASRTGARAFF. The CDR3, as DNA: TGTGCCAGCAGGACAGGGGCGCGAGCTTTCTTT.

V usage is TRBV7-6 and J usage is TRBJ1-6, with a tentative D call TRBD1 (6 bases). Trimming stripped 2 bases from V and 10 bases from J, with 15 bases between. The CDR3 extends over 15 amino acids. Germline loops: CDR1 SGHVS, CDR2 FNYEAQ. CDR3 DNA: TGTGCCAGCAGCTTATGGCAGGGGCTCGGCTCACCCCTCCACTTT. This sequence encodes CASSLWQGLGSPLHF. Drawing the rest from reference TRBV7-6 and TRBJ1-6, the complete variable domain is GAGVSQSPRYKVTKRGQDVALRCDPISGHVSLYWYRQALGQGPEFLTYFNYEAQQDKSGLPNDRFSAERPEGSISTLTIQRTEQRDSAMYRCASSLWQGLGSPLHFGNGTRLTVT.

The chain employs TRBV18 and TRBJ1-1; TRBD1 is a possible D gene (6 bases). V lost 4 bases and J 7 bases, leaving 16 bases between the germline ends. CDR3 size: 14 residues. Germline values: CDR1 KGHSH, CDR2 LQKENI. Written as DNA, the CDR3 is TGTGCCAGCTCACTACGGACAGAAGCTTTTGAAGCTTTCTTT. The encoded protein is CASSLRTEAFEAFF.

This chain joins TRBV15 and TRBJ2-5, with 7 nucleotides matching TRBD1. J gave up 3 bases and V 2 bases, and 9 bases lay outside the gene matches. This CDR3 contains 16 residues. CDR1 is LNHNV and CDR2 is YYDKDF in the germline V gene (reference sequence). CDR3: CATSRYFTGAKETQYF. CDR3 nucleotides: TGTGCCACCAGCAGATACTTCACAGGGGCCAAAGAGACCCAGTACTTC.

In DNA form, the CDR3 reads TGTGCCAGCAGTTTACCGTTTCAGCCCCAGCATTTT. Translation gives CASSLPFQPQHF. The V call is TRBV12-3 or TRBV12-4, the J call TRBJ1-5; no firm D call. V was clipped by 2 bases and J by 6 bases, with 5 bases between them. The CDR3 length is 12 residues.

The CDR3 sequence: CASSSQQGTGETQYF. Here the CDR3 DNA reads TGTGCCAGCAGCTCCCAACAGGGTACTGGGGAGACCCAGTACTTC. The chain links TRBV7-2 to TRBJ2-5; TRBD1 is a possible D gene (6 bases). The CDR3 covers 15 residues. CDR1 and CDR2 from the germline V gene are SGHTA and FQGNSA. Trimming took 4 bases from V and 5 from J, leaving 17 bases between them.

This clone was recorded a few times. The chain is built from TRBV29-1 and TRBJ2-3; 7 bases map to TRBD1. This CDR3 comprises 16 residues. In germline, CDR1 is SQVTM, CDR2 ANQGSEA. The trim removed 6 bases at V and 1 base at J, leaving 13 bases unmatched. CDR3 protein: CSVATLRGGGTDTQYF. The CDR3 region has the DNA TGCAGCGTGGCGACTCTGAGAGGGGGCGGCACAGATACGCAGTATTTT.

The chain has TRBV5-1 and TRBJ1-5; 11 bases are shared with TRBD1. J lost 4 bases, V lost 4 bases, and 7 bases had no gene match. The V gene's germline CDR1 is SGHRS and CDR2 YFSETQ. The CDR3 is made up of 16 amino acids. CDR3 loop: CASSPGTGGRNQPQHF. The CDR3, as DNA: TGCGCCAGCAGCCCCGGGACAGGGGGACGTAATCAGCCCCAGCATTTT.

The chain is built from TRBV6-5 and TRBJ1-1; 11 nucleotides match TRBD1. V trimming: 2 bases; J trimming: 4 bases; junction bases outside the gene matches: 6. The CDR3 runs to 16 residues. CDR1 and CDR2 (germline): MNHEY, SVGAGI. The CDR3 DNA is TGTGCCAGCAGTTACGCCGGGACAGGGGGTTTCACTGAAGCTTTCTTT. This sequence encodes CASSYAGTGGFTEAFF.

V usage is TRBV3-1 (or the pseudogene TRBV3-2) and J usage is TRBJ2-2; maybe TRBD2 (5 bases). Germline CDR1 LGHDT, CDR2 YNNKEL (reference sequence). The V and J ends lost 6 bases and 1 base respectively, with 18 bases between them. The length of the CDR3 is 17 residues. This CDR3 reads CASSLVTVAGNTGELFF. In DNA, the CDR3 is TGTGCCAGCAGTCTAGTTACCGTGGCGGGGAACACCGGGGAGCTGTTTTTT.

This sequence joins TRBV4-1 and TRBJ1-5, with D perhaps matching TRBD1 (6 bases). The CDR3 is made up of 15 amino acids. Germline V gene data show CDR1 as MGHRA and CDR2 as YSYEKL. Trimming removed 1 base from V and 4 bases from J, with 11 bases in between. CDR3 sequence (DNA): TGCGCCAGCAGCCAAGTCCCGCAGGGGAATCAGCCCCAGCATTTT. This encodes CASSQVPQGNQPQHF.

The V gene is TRBV19, the J gene TRBJ1-1, with a weak D call TRBD1 (5 bases). Germline values: CDR1 LNHDA, CDR2 SQIVND (reference sequence). The CDR3 is 13 amino acids. Trimming shortened V by 0 bases and J by 7 bases, and 9 bases separated the two germline ends. CDR3 nucleotide sequence: TGTGCCAGTAGTATAGACGACAGTTTTGAAGCTTTCTTT. This translates into CASSIDDSFEAFF. Based on the CDR3 plus reference TRBV19 and TRBJ1-1, the full variable domain is DGGITQSPKYLFRKEGQNVTLSCEQNLNHDAMYWYRQDPGQGLRLIYYSQIVNDFQKGDIAEGYSVSREKKESFPLTVTSAQKNPTAFYLCASSIDDSFEAFFGQGTRLTVV.

The V call is TRBV11-2, the J call TRBJ1-2; 7 bases are a match to TRBD1. This CDR3 region has 15 residues. Trimming cost V 4 bases and J 2 bases; bases outside gene matches: 7. Germline V gene lookup returns CDR1 SGHAT and CDR2 FQNNGV. CDR3 sequence reads: CASSSGQDLNYGYTF. CDR3 DNA sequence: TGTGCCAGCAGCTCAGGACAGGACCTAAACTATGGCTACACCTTC.

The rearrangement links TRBV30 to TRBJ1-2; TRBD1 agrees at 8 bases. The trim removed 2 bases at V and 8 bases at J, leaving 13 bases unmatched. The CDR3 is 15 amino acids. CDR1 is GTSNPN, CDR2 SVGIG, per germline (reference sequence). The CDR3 protein is CAWSTSDRGLWGYTF. CDR3 coding DNA: TGTGCCTGGAGTACGTCCGACAGGGGCCTGTGGGGCTACACCTTC.

The chain links TRBV4-3 to TRBJ1-1; 10 nucleotides match TRBD1. Trimming cost V 1 base and J 4 bases; bases outside gene matches: 3. Germline CDR1 LGHNA, CDR2 YSLEER. The CDR3 spans 15 residues. CDR3 nucleotide sequence: TGCGCCAGCAGCCAAGTCCGGACAGGGGGCACTGAAGCTTTCTTT. Translated: CASSQVRTGGTEAFF.

The chain joins TRBV7-3 to TRBJ1-2; TRBD1 matches 7 bases. The CDR3 is 13 amino acids. V dropped 4 bases and J dropped 5; count of bases not matched to a gene: 4. Per germline, CDR1 SGHTA and CDR2 FQGTGA. The CDR3, as DNA: TGTGCCAGCAGCTCTCAGACAGGGTATGGCTACACCTTC. Translated, it gives CASSSQTGYGYTF.

This sequence joins TRBV12-5 and TRBJ2-3; D gene ambiguous. Germline assignment: CDR1 LGHNT and CDR2 FRNRAP. The CDR3 is 14 residues long. V dropped 9 bases and J dropped 0 bases, with 13 bases sitting between them. CDR3 sequence reads: CASDMESSTDTQYF. The DNA of the CDR3 is TGTGCTAGCGATATGGAGTCTAGCACAGATACGCAGTATTTT. The full variable domain, completed using reference TRBV12-5 and TRBJ2-3, is DARVTQTPRHKVTEMGQEVTMRCQPILGHNTVFWYRQTMMQGLELLAYFRNRAPLDDSGMPKDRFSAEMPDATLATLKIQPSEPRDSAVYFCASDMESSTDTQYFGPGTRLTVL.